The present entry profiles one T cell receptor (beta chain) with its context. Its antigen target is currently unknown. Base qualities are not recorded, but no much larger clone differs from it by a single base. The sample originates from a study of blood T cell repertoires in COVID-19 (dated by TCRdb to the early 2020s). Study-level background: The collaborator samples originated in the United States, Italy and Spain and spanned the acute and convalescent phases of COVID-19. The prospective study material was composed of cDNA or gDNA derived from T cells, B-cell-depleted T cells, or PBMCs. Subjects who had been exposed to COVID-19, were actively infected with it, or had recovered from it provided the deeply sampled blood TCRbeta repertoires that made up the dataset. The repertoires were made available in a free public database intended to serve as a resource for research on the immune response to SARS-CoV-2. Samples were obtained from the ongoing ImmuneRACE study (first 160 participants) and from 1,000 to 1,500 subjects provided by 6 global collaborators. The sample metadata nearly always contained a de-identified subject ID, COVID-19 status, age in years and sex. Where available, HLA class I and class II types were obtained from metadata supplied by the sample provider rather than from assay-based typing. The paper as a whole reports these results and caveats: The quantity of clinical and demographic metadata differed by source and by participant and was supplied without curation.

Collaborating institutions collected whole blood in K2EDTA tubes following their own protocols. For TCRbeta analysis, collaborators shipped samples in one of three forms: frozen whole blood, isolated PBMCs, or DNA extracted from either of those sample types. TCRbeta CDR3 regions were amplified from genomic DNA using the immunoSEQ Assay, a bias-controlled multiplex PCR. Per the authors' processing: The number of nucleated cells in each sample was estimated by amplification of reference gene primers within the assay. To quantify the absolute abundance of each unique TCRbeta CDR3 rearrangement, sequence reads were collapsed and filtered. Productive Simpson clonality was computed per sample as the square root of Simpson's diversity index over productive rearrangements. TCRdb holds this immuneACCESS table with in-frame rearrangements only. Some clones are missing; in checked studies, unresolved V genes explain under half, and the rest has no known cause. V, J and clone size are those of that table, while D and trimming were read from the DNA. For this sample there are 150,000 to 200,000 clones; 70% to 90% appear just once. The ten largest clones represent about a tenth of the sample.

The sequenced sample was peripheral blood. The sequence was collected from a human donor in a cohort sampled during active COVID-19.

This receptor has the CDR3 CASSLSETQYF. The DNA sequence is as follows: TGTGCCAGCAGTTTATCGGAGACCCAGTACTTC. In this chain, TRBV12-3 or TRBV12-4 is recombined with TRBJ2-5; no D gene is confidently identified. V is clipped by 2 bases and J by 5 bases, and the sequence between their germline boundaries is 3 bases long. The CDR3, cysteine through phenylalanine, is 11 amino acids long. CDR3 DNA is the only sequence kept; it has 33 bases, read in frame from the first base.